These 25 T cell receptor beta chains came from one sample sequenced in a study of T cell responses to AZD1222 COVID-19 vaccine. The assay was immunoSEQ multiplex PCR, and TCRdb's table has in-frame clones only and misses some. This sample yields under 150,000 clones, of which about nine tenths are seen a single time; 1.5% to 2% belongs to the top ten. The material was peripheral blood, obtained 28 days after the second AZD1222 dose. These TCRs come from an adult who received the AZD1222 COVID-19 vaccine.

The chain employs TRBV19 and TRBJ1-6; D call uncertain. Trimming removed 1 base at V and 8 bases at J, with 12 bases between. CDR1 is LNHDA, CDR2 SQIVND, per germline (reference sequence). The length of the CDR3 is 15 residues. The CDR3 loop is CASSIAAGVDSPLHF. Written as DNA, the CDR3 is TGTGCCAGTAGTATAGCGGCAGGTGTGGATTCACCCCTCCACTTT.

The rearrangement links TRBV20-1 to TRBJ2-7; weak D call: TRBD1 (6 bases). The germline CDR1 and CDR2 sequences are DFQATT and SNEGSKA (reference sequence). CDR3 length equals 10 residues. The CDR3 bases are TGCAGCATACAGGGCTACGAGCAGTACTTC. This sequence encodes CSIQGYEQYF.

The chain carries TRBV6-6 and TRBJ2-4, with D hard to call. The CDR3 consists of 13 residues. Germline CDR1 MNHNY, CDR2 SVGAGI (reference sequence). V was cut by 4 bases and J by 8 bases, with 12 bases left in between. The CDR3 bases are TGTGCCAGCAGTTTCTCGGACGGGTACATTCAGTACTTC. This gives the protein CASSFSDGYIQYF.

V is TRBV15 and J is TRBJ1-5, with no clear D. The CDR3 is 15 amino acids. Germline CDR1 reads LNHNV; CDR2 reads YYDKDF (reference sequence). Trimming took 7 bases from V and 6 from J, leaving 19 bases between them. The CDR3 nucleotides read TGTGCCACCACCCTCCGGGAGGGTGGAGGTCAGCCCCAGCATTTT. Protein: CATTLREGGGQPQHF. Complete variable domain (other parts from reference TRBV15 and TRBJ1-5): DAMVIQNPRYQVTQFGKPVTLSCSQTLNHNVMYWYQQKSSQAPKLLFHYYDKDFNNEADTPDNFQSRRPNTSFCFLDIRSPGLGDTAMYLCATTLREGGGQPQHFGDGTRLSIL.

The chain links TRBV11-2 to TRBJ2-3; 7 bases match TRBD2. Germline lookup yields CDR1 SGHAT and CDR2 FQNNGV. The CDR3 has 12 amino acids. The V gene end was trimmed by 1 base and the J gene end by 11 bases; junction bases not matched to a gene: 3. The CDR3 nucleotides read TGTGCCAGCAGCTTAGTCGGGGAGGGGCAGTATTTT. Translation: CASSLVGEGQYF.

The chain employs TRBV19 and TRBJ2-1; D call uncertain. This CDR3 is built from 15 residues. Germline-derived CDR1 and CDR2 are LNHDA and SQIVND (reference sequence). Trimming cost V 3 bases and J 5 bases, with 14 bases left between them. CDR3 DNA: TGTGCCAGTAGTATCCCGCCGGCGGCAGACAATGAGCAGTTCTTC. Its protein product is CASSIPPAADNEQFF.

V is TRBV4-3 and J is TRBJ1-1; D is perhaps TRBD1 (5 bases). The CDR3 totals 14 residues. Looked up from germline, CDR1 is LGHNA and CDR2 is YSLEER. Trimming left V 0 bases short and J 3 bases short, with 8 bases between. CDR3 coding DNA: TGCGCCAGCAGCCAAGATAAGGGGTACACTGAAGCTTTCTTT. It specifies CASSQDKGYTEAFF.

The genes are TRBV28 and TRBJ1-3; D unresolved. Germline-derived CDR1 and CDR2 are MDHEN and SYDVKM. The V end was cut by 4 bases, the J end by 0 bases, with 13 bases between. The CDR3 sequence is 16 residues long. CDR3 sequence reads: CASSYGRPGSGNTIYF. The DNA for the CDR3 is TGTGCCAGCAGTTACGGACGGCCAGGCTCTGGAAACACCATATATTTT. Full variable domain (missing parts from reference TRBV28 and TRBJ1-3): DVKVTQSSRYLVKRTGEKVFLECVQDMDHENMFWYRQDPGLGLRLIYFSYDVKMKEKGDIPEGYSVSREKKERFSLILESASTNQTSMYLCASSYGRPGSGNTIYFGEGSWLTVV.

This rearrangement joins TRBV6-5 to TRBJ2-4; D ambiguous. The germline V gene has CDR1 MNHEY and CDR2 SVGAGI. The germline V and J ends were trimmed by 7 bases and 1 base, with 14 bases remaining between them. The CDR3 contains 15 residues. The DNA for the CDR3 is TGTGCCAGCATTACCGACCACTCTGCCAAAAACATTCAGTACTTC. It specifies CASITDHSAKNIQYF.

The CDR3 loop reads CASSPPDLHYGYTF. The CDR3 nucleotides read TGTGCCAGCAGTCCCCCGGATTTACACTATGGCTACACCTTC. J is TRBJ1-2 and V is TRBV28; no firm D call. V was shortened by 5 bases and J by 3 bases, with 13 bases between the two germline ends. The CDR3 consists of 14 residues. CDR1 MDHEN and CDR2 SYDVKM come from the germline V gene.

This chain connects TRBV28 to TRBJ2-7, with TRBD2 matching over 8 bases. The V gene's germline CDR1 is MDHEN and CDR2 SYDVKM. V dropped 11 bases and J dropped 8; count of bases not matched to a gene: 23. CDR3 length: 16 residues. The CDR3 spells CASKAAGGVRGYQQYF. The DNA for the CDR3 is TGTGCCTCGAAAGCCGCCGGGGGGGTCAGAGGTTATCAGCAGTACTTC.

The CDR3 nucleotides are TGTGCCAGCAACCAGGCCCGGGGCGCTGGAAACACCATATATTTT. The encoded protein is CASNQARGAGNTIYF. The V and J genes are TRBV6-5 and TRBJ1-3; maybe TRBD1 (5 bases). The CDR3 is 15 amino acids. Germline loops: CDR1 MNHEY, CDR2 SVGAGI. The V and J ends lost 7 bases and 2 bases respectively, with 15 bases between them.

V is TRBV19 and J is TRBJ1-6; D unclear. V shed 3 bases and J shed 8 bases, with 5 bases lying between them. Germline loops: CDR1 LNHDA, CDR2 SQIVND (reference sequence). CDR3 length equals 12 residues. The CDR3 loop is CASSILDSPLHF. The CDR3 nucleotides are TGTGCCAGTAGTATCTTGGATTCACCCCTCCACTTT.

This clone was found once. This sequence joins TRBV9 and TRBJ1-3; no clear D. V was pared by 0 bases and J by 0 bases, with 4 bases between. The CDR3 has 14 amino acids. Germline values: CDR1 SGDLS, CDR2 YYNGEE. CDR3 region: CASSVDSSGNTIYF. The CDR3 coding sequence is TGTGCCAGCAGCGTAGACAGCTCTGGAAACACCATATATTTT.

V gene TRBV10-3 combines with J gene TRBJ1-6, with TRBD1 as a possible D gene (5 bases). V dropped 3 bases and J dropped 9 bases, with 9 bases sitting between them. The CDR3 runs 13 residues. Germline CDR1 is ENHRY and CDR2 is SYGVKD. CDR3 sequence (DNA): TGTGCCATCAGTGACTTACAGGCTTCACCCCTCCACTTT. It yields the protein CAISDLQASPLHF.

This clone has just a few counts. This sequence joins TRBV7-6 and TRBJ1-5, with TRBD1 matching over 11 bases. Trimming cost V 3 bases and J 7 bases; bases outside gene matches: 5. In germline, CDR1 is SGHVS, CDR2 FNYEAQ. CDR3 size: 15 residues. CDR3 in amino acids: CASSFGQGAGQPQHF. CDR3 in DNA: TGTGCCAGCAGCTTCGGACAGGGGGCCGGGCAGCCCCAGCATTTT.

The chain has TRBV19 and TRBJ2-1; TRBD1 aligns across 8 bases. With V trimmed by 6 bases and J by 8 bases, 6 bases remained unmatched. Germline assignment: CDR1 LNHDA and CDR2 SQIVND (reference sequence). There are 13 residues in the CDR3. The CDR3 loop is CASRRQGTDEQFF. As DNA, the CDR3 is TGTGCCAGTAGGCGACAGGGGACGGATGAGCAGTTCTTC.

The rearrangement uses TRBV7-3 and TRBJ1-1, with D unclear. CDR1 and CDR2 (germline): SGHTA, FQGTGA. V shed 5 bases and J shed 0 bases, with 16 bases lying between them. The CDR3 length is 16 residues. CDR3 nucleotides: TGTGCCAGCAGCCCTAGTCTGACGGCGCTGAACACTGAAGCTTTCTTT. This translates into CASSPSLTALNTEAFF.

The chain combines TRBV6-6 with TRBJ1-4; D gene uncertain. CDR1 and CDR2 from the germline V gene are MNHNY and SVGAGI (reference sequence). The V gene lost 3 bases and the J gene lost 2 bases, with 7 bases spanning the gap. The CDR3 sequence is 14 residues long. This CDR3 reads CASSYGATNEKLFF. The CDR3 DNA is TGTGCCAGCAGTTATGGAGCGACTAATGAAAAACTGTTTTTT.

This chain connects TRBV7-9 to TRBJ2-3; D uncertain. CDR3 size: 13 residues. V gave up 3 bases and J gave up 6 bases, with 10 bases separating them. Germline V gene lookup returns CDR1 SEHNR and CDR2 FQNEAQ (reference sequence). The CDR3 reads CASSFPPADTQYF. CDR3 bases: TGTGCCAGCAGCTTTCCCCCGGCCGATACGCAGTATTTT.

This chain joins TRBV19 and TRBJ1-4; D not resolved. There are 14 residues in the CDR3. Germline V gene sequence: CDR1 LNHDA, CDR2 SQIVND (reference sequence). The V and J ends lost 3 bases and 1 base respectively, with 6 bases between them. The CDR3 loop reads CASSITETNEKLFF. CDR3 nucleotides: TGTGCCAGTAGTATCACAGAAACTAATGAAAAACTGTTTTTT. The full variable domain, rest sourced from reference TRBV19 and TRBJ1-4, is DGGITQSPKYLFRKEGQNVTLSCEQNLNHDAMYWYRQDPGQGLRLIYYSQIVNDFQKGDIAEGYSVSREKKESFPLTVTSAQKNPTAFYLCASSITETNEKLFFGSGTQLSVL.

This sequence joins TRBV6-5 and TRBJ1-5; no firm D call. V gave up 7 bases and J gave up 7 bases, with 14 bases separating them. The V gene's germline CDR1 is MNHEY and CDR2 SVGAGI. The CDR3 sequence is 13 residues long. This CDR3 is CASTPGAGQPQHF. The CDR3 DNA reads as TGTGCCAGCACCCCCGGAGCGGGACAGCCCCAGCATTTT.

The rearrangement uses TRBV19 and TRBJ1-5, with 8 bases fitting TRBD1. CDR3 size: 15 residues. V was clipped by 7 bases and J by 1 base; unmatched bases: 6. Germline assignment: CDR1 LNHDA and CDR2 SQIVND (reference sequence). CDR3 sequence: CASTDWTGSNQPQHF. CDR3 sequence (DNA): TGTGCCAGTACCGATTGGACAGGGAGCAATCAGCCCCAGCATTTT.

The chain joins TRBV24-1 to TRBJ2-5, with D perhaps TRBD1 or TRBD2 (6 bases each). With 5 bases removed from V and 5 bases from J, the gap between germline ends came to 11 bases. The CDR3 runs 13 residues. CDR1 is KGHDR and CDR2 is SFDVKD in the germline V gene. CDR3 DNA: TGTGCCACCAGTGTGGGGGGCAGGGAGACCCAGTACTTC. It is translated as CATSVGGRETQYF.

The gene calls are TRBV6-4 and TRBJ1-5; maybe TRBD1 (6 bases). Germline CDR1 MRHNA, CDR2 SNTAGT. The CDR3 extends over 15 amino acids. Trimming took 2 bases from V and 2 from J, leaving 10 bases between them. The CDR3 spells CASSDLPGGNQPQHF. CDR3 in DNA: TGTGCCAGCAGTGACCTCCCAGGGGGCAATCAGCCCCAGCATTTT.